This T cell receptor beta chain came from a study of blood T cell repertoires in COVID-19 (TCRdb year 2020). With regard to the full study: Samples covering the acute and convalescent phases of COVID-19 were provided by collaborators in the United States, Italy and Spain. The prospective study material was composed of cDNA or gDNA derived from T cells, B-cell-depleted T cells, or PBMCs. Deeply sampled blood TCRbeta repertoires from subjects exposed to, actively infected with, or recovered from COVID-19 were included in the dataset. A freely available public database, intended as a resource for researchers studying the immune response to SARS-CoV-2, is where the repertoires were released. The samples were drawn from two sources: the first 160 participants of the ongoing ImmuneRACE study, and some 1,300 subjects contributed by 6 global collaborators. A de-identified subject ID, COVID-19 status, age in years and sex were almost always included in the sample metadata. Where available, HLA class I and class II types were obtained from metadata supplied by the sample provider rather than from assay-based typing.

Collaborating institutions collected whole blood in K2EDTA tubes following their own protocols. For TCRbeta analysis, collaborators shipped samples in one of three forms: frozen whole blood, isolated PBMCs, or DNA extracted from either of those sample types. Summary of the overall study and its limitations: Clinical and demographic metadata were provided uncurated, with the amount varying by source and participant.

TCRbeta CDR3 regions were amplified from genomic DNA using the immunoSEQ Assay, a bias-controlled multiplex PCR. The study's processing was this. The number of nucleated cells in each sample was estimated from the amplification of reference gene primers within the assay. Sequence reads were collapsed and filtered to measure the absolute abundance of every unique TCRbeta CDR3 rearrangement. For each sample, productive Simpson clonality was calculated as the square root of Simpson's diversity index across productive rearrangements. Here the immuneACCESS table is served through TCRdb, limited to in-frame sequences with V and J called. Missing clones are a known gap in these copies; in checked studies unresolved V genes cover under half, and the rest lacks a known reason. Clonal size and the V and J genes are those of that table, whereas D and trimming came from the DNA. This sample lists about 210,000 clones; roughly nine tenths were detected once. Of the sample, around 0.76% is held by the ten largest clones.

The count of this clone is one. This clone's antigen is unknown. No base qualities exist here, and no much larger clone lies one base off it. The CDR3 runs 14 amino acids, cysteine and phenylalanine included. Just the 42-base CDR3 DNA is kept, in frame starting at base 1. V is cut back by 1 base and J by 10 bases, with 2 bases in the junction unmatched. CDR1 and CDR2, looked up from the germline V gene, are SGHTA and FQGNSA. The receptor's source is a woman in her seventies with acute or convalescent COVID-19. The chain is made from TRBV7-2 and TRBJ1-6, and 9 junctional nucleotides match TRBD1. Input material: peripheral blood. The CDR3 in this case is CASSLGGQGSPLHF. The DNA sequence follows: TGTGCCAGCAGCTTAGGGGGACAGGGATCACCCCTCCACTTT.